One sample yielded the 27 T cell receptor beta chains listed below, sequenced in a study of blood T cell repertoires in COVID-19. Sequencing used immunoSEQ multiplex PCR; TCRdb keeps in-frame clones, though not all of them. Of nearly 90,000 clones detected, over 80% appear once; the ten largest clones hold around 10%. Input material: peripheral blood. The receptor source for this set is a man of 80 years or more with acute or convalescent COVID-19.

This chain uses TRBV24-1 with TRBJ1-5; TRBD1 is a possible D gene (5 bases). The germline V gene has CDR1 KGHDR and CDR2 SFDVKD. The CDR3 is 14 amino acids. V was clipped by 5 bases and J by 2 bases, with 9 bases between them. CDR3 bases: TGTGCCACCAGTGCTGGAGGGGGCAATCAGCCCCAGCATTTT. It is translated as CATSAGGGNQPQHF.

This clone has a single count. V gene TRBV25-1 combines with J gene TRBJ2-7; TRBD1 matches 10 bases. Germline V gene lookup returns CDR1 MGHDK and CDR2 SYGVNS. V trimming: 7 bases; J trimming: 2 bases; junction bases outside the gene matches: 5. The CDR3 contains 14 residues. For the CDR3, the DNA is TGTGCCAGCACCTCCGACAGGGGGCCCTACGAGCAGTACTTC. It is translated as CASTSDRGPYEQYF.

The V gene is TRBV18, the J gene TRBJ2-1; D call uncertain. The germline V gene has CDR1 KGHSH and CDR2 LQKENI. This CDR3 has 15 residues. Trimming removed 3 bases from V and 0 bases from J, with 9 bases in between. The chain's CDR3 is CASSPTLDSYNEQFF. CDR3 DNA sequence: TGTGCCAGCTCACCGACGCTAGACTCCTACAATGAGCAGTTCTTC.

In DNA form, the CDR3 reads TGTGCCAGCAGCTTAAGTGGAGCGGGGGGGCGAAGAAGCACCGGGGAGCTGTTTTTT. It specifies CASSLSGAGGRRSTGELFF. V usage is TRBV7-3 and J usage is TRBJ2-2, with 10 bases lining up with TRBD2. Germline CDR1 reads SGHTA; CDR2 reads FQGTGA. The ends lost 1 base at V and 4 bases at J; junction bases unmatched: 12. This CDR3 spans 19 amino acids.

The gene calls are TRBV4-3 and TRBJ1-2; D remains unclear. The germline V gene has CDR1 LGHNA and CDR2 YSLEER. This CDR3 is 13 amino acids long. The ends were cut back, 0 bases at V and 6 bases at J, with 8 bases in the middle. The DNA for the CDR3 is TGCGCCAGCAGCCAAGATTTAGAGGATGGCTACACCTTC. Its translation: CASSQDLEDGYTF.

The CDR3 here is CASSLPGAAGTEAFF. In DNA, the CDR3 is TGTGCCAGCAGTTTGCCAGGAGCAGCGGGCACTGAAGCTTTCTTT. The chain links TRBV28 to TRBJ1-1; no clear D gene. Trimming removed 3 bases from V and 4 bases from J, with 15 bases in between. The length of the CDR3 is 15 residues. Germline loops: CDR1 MDHEN, CDR2 SYDVKM.

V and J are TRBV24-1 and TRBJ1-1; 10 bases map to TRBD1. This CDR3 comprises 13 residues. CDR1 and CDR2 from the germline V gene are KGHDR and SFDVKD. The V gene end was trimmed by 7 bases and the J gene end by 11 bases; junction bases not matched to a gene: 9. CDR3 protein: CATSDRGLQGAFF. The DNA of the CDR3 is TGTGCCACCAGCGACAGGGGGCTACAGGGGGCTTTCTTT.

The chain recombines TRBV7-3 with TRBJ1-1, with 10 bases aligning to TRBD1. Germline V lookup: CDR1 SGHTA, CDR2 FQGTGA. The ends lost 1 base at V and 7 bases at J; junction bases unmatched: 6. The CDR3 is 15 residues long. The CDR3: CASSLKPGTGVEAFF. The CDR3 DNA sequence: TGTGCCAGCAGCTTAAAGCCCGGGACAGGGGTTGAAGCTTTCTTT.

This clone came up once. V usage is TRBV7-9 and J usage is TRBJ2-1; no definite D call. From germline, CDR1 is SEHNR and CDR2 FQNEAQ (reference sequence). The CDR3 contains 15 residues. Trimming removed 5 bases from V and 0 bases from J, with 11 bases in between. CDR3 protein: CASSLDTGSYNEQFF. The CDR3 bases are TGTGCCAGCAGCCTCGATACCGGCTCCTACAATGAGCAGTTCTTC.

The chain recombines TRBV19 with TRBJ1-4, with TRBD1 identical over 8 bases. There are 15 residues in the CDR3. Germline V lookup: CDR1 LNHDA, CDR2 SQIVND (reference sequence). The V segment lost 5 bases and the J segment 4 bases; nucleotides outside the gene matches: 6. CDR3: CASSPWTGLNEKLFF. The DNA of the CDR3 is TGTGCCAGTAGTCCCTGGACAGGGCTTAATGAAAAACTGTTTTTT. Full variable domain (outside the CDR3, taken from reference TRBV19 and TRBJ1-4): DGGITQSPKYLFRKEGQNVTLSCEQNLNHDAMYWYRQDPGQGLRLIYYSQIVNDFQKGDIAEGYSVSREKKESFPLTVTSAQKNPTAFYLCASSPWTGLNEKLFFGSGTQLSVL.

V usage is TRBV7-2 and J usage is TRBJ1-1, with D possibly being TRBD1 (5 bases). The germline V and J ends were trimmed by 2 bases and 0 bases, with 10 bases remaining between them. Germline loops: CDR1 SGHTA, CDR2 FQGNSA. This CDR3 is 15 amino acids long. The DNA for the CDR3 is TGTGCCAGCAGCTTAAGGGGAACGGTGAACACTGAAGCTTTCTTT. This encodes CASSLRGTVNTEAFF.

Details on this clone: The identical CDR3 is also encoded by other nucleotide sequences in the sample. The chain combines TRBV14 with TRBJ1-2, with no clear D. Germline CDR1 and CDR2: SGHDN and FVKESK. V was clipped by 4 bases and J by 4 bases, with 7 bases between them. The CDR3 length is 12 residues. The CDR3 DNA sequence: TGTGCCAGCAGCCCGAGTTCCTATGGCTACACCTTC. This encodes CASSPSSYGYTF.

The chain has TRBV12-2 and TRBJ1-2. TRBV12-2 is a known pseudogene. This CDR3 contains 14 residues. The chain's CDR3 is CASRHSPGIHGYTF. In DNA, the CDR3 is TGTGCAAGTCGCCACTCACCGGGTATTCATGGCTACACCTTC.

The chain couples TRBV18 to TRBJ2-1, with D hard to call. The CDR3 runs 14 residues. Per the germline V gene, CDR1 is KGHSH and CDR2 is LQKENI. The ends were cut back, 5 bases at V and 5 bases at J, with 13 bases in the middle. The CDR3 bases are TGTGCCAGCTCATTTGTGCAGATTAACAATGAGCAGTTCTTC. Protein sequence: CASSFVQINNEQFF.

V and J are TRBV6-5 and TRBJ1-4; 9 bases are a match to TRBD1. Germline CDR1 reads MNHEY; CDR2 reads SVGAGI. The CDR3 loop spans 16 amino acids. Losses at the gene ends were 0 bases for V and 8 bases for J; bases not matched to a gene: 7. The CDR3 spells CASSYSGTGLGEKLFF. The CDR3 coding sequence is TGTGCCAGCAGTTACTCGGGGACAGGGCTAGGGGAAAAACTGTTTTTT.

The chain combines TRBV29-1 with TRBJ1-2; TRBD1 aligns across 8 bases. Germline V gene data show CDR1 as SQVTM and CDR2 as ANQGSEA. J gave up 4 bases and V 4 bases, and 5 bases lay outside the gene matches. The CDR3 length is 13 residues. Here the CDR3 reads CSVADREAYGYTF. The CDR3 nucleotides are TGCAGCGTTGCGGACAGGGAGGCCTATGGCTACACCTTC. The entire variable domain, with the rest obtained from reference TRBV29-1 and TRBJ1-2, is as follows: SAVISQKPSRDICQRGTSLTIQCQVDSQVTMMFWYRQQPGQSLTLIATANQGSEATYESGFVIDKFPISRPNLTFSTLTVSNMSPEDSSIYLCSVADREAYGYTFGSGTRLTVV.

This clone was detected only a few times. The CDR3 protein is CASSPEGPAFF. In DNA, the CDR3 is TGTGCCAGCAGCCCGGAGGGGCCAGCTTTCTTT. The chain links TRBV7-9 to TRBJ1-1; maybe TRBD1 (5 bases). The CDR3 runs to 11 residues. Germline assignment: CDR1 SEHNR and CDR2 FQNEAQ (reference sequence). V was shortened by 5 bases and J by 10 bases, with 11 bases between the two germline ends. Full variable domain (outside the CDR3, taken from reference TRBV7-9 and TRBJ1-1): DTGVSQNPRHKITKRGQNVTFRCDPISEHNRLYWYRQTLGQGPEFLTYFQNEAQLEKSRLLSDRFSAERPKGSFSTLEIQRTEQGDSAMYLCASSPEGPAFFGQGTRLTVV.

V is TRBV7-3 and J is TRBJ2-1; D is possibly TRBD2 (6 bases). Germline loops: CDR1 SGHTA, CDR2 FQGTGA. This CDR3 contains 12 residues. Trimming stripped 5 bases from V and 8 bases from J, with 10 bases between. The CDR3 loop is CASSDSGYEQFF. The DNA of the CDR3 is TGTGCCAGCAGCGATAGCGGCTATGAGCAGTTCTTC.

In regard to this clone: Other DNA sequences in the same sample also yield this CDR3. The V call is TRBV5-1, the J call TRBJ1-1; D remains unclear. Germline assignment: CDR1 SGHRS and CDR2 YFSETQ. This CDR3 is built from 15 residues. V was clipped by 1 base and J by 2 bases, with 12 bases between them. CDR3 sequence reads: CASSLLGSLNTEAFF. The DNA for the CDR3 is TGCGCCAGCAGCTTGCTGGGGAGCCTCAACACTGAAGCTTTCTTT.

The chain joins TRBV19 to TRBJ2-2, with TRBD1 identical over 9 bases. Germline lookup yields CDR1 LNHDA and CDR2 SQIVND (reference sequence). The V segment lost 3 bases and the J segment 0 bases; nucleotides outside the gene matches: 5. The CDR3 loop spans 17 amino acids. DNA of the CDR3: TGTGCCAGTAGTATTGGACGACAGGGGGCGAACACCGGGGAGCTGTTTTTT. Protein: CASSIGRQGANTGELFF.

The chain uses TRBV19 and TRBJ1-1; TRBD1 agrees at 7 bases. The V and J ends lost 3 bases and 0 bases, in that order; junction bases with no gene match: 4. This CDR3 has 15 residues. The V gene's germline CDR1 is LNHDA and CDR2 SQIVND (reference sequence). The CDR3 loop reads CASSIGQVMNTEAFF. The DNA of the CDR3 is TGTGCCAGTAGTATCGGACAGGTTATGAACACTGAAGCTTTCTTT.

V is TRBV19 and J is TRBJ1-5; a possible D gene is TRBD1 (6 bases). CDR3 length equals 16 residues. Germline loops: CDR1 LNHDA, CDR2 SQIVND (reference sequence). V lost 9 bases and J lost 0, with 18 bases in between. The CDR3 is CASKGGATNSNQPQHF. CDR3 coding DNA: TGTGCCAGCAAGGGGGGGGCAACCAATAGCAATCAGCCCCAGCATTTT.

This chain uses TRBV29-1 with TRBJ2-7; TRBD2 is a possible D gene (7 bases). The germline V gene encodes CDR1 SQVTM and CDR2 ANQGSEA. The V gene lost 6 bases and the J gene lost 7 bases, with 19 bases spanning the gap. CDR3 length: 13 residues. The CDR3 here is CSVRLAGAREQYF. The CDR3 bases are TGCAGCGTACGACTGGCGGGGGCGCGGGAGCAGTACTTC.

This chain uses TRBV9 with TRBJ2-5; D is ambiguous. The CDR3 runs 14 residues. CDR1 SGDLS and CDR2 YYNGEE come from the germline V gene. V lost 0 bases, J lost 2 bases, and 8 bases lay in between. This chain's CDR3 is CASSVVPGQETQYF. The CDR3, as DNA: TGTGCCAGCAGCGTAGTACCAGGACAAGAGACCCAGTACTTC. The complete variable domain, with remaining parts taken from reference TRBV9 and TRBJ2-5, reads DSGVTQTPKHLITATGQRVTLRCSPRSGDLSVYWYQQSLDQGLQFLIQYYNGEERAKGNILERFSAQQFPDLHSELNLSSLELGDSALYFCASSVVPGQETQYFGPGTRLLVL.

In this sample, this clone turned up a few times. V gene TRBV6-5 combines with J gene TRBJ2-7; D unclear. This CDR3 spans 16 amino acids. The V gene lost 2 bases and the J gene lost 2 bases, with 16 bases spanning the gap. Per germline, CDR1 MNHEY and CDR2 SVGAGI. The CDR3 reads CASSYTWAESPYEQYF. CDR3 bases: TGTGCCAGCAGTTACACCTGGGCAGAGAGTCCCTACGAGCAGTACTTC.

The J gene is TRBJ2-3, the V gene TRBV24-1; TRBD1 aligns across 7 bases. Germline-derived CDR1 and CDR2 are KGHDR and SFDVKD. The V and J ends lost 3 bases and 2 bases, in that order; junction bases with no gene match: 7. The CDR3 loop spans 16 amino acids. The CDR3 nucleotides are TGTGCCACCAGTGATCGCGGAACAGGGGACACAGATACGCAGTATTTT. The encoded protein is CATSDRGTGDTDTQYF.

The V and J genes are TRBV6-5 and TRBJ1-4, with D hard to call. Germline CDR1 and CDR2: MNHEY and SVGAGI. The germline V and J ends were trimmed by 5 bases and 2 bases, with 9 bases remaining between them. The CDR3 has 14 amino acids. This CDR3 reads CASSRLATNEKLFF. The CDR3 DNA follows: TGTGCCAGCAGTCGGCTAGCGACTAATGAAAAACTGTTTTTT.